A single sample is the source of the 27 T cell receptor beta chains below, sequenced in a study of blood T cell repertoires in COVID-19. The table came from immunoSEQ multiplex PCR; TCRdb's copy has only in-frame clones and leaves some out. Among just over 95,000 clones listed, 82% were seen once. The sequenced material came from peripheral blood. Every receptor here comes from a man aged 80 or over with acute or convalescent COVID-19.

The chain links TRBV7-2 to TRBJ2-1, with a tentative D call TRBD2 (5 bases). V lost 5 bases, J lost 8 bases, and 13 bases lay in between. Germline V lookup: CDR1 SGHTA, CDR2 FQGNSA. The CDR3 sequence is 13 residues long. CDR3 nucleotides: TGTGCCAGCAGCCCCGCGGAGGTACATGAGCAGTTCTTC. This codes for CASSPAEVHEQFF.

V and J are TRBV19 and TRBJ1-4; 7 nucleotides match TRBD1. J lost 3 bases, V lost 6 bases, and 7 bases had no gene match. This CDR3 spans 15 amino acids. The V gene's germline CDR1 is LNHDA and CDR2 SQIVND (reference sequence). CDR3 amino acids: CASSDPGTANEKLFF. In DNA, the CDR3 is TGTGCCAGTAGCGACCCCGGGACAGCTAATGAAAAACTGTTTTTT. The entire variable domain, with the rest obtained from reference TRBV19 and TRBJ1-4, is as follows: DGGITQSPKYLFRKEGQNVTLSCEQNLNHDAMYWYRQDPGQGLRLIYYSQIVNDFQKGDIAEGYSVSREKKESFPLTVTSAQKNPTAFYLCASSDPGTANEKLFFGSGTQLSVL.

This clone showed up just a few times. The chain has TRBV11-2 and TRBJ2-1; TRBD1 matches at 9 bases. This CDR3 contains 16 residues. Germline CDR1 and CDR2: SGHAT and FQNNGV. The trim removed 7 bases at V and 6 bases at J, leaving 13 bases unmatched. The CDR3 bases are TGTGCCAGCACCCTCCCAGGCGGGACAGGGATCAATGAGCAGTTCTTC. Protein: CASTLPGGTGINEQFF.

The chain carries TRBV9 and TRBJ2-5, with D unclear. Per germline, CDR1 SGDLS and CDR2 YYNGEE. The CDR3 consists of 13 residues. Trimming cost V 0 bases and J 2 bases, with 5 bases left between them. The CDR3, as DNA: TGTGCCAGCAGCGTAGGCACTCAAGAGACCCAGTACTTC. Its translation: CASSVGTQETQYF. Variable domain in full (rest from reference TRBV9 and TRBJ2-5): DSGVTQTPKHLITATGQRVTLRCSPRSGDLSVYWYQQSLDQGLQFLIQYYNGEERAKGNILERFSAQQFPDLHSELNLSSLELGDSALYFCASSVGTQETQYFGPGTRLLVL.

This sequence joins TRBV6-6 and TRBJ2-3; possible D gene TRBD1, 6 bases. CDR1 and CDR2 from the germline V gene are MNHNY and SVGAGI (reference sequence). Between the trimmed V and J ends, which lost 6 bases and 3 bases, there was a span of 16 bases. This CDR3 is built from 15 residues. The DNA of the CDR3 is TGTGCCAGCAGCGTCACAGGGCTTGGGACAGATACGCAGTATTTT. It specifies CASSVTGLGTDTQYF.

This chain uses TRBV7-2 with TRBJ2-1; 8 positions agree with TRBD1. The CDR3 is made up of 15 amino acids. The V and J ends lost 4 bases and 2 bases, in that order; junction bases with no gene match: 4. Germline V gives CDR1 SGHTA, CDR2 FQGNSA. This chain's CDR3 is CASSSGQGPYNEQFF. The DNA of the CDR3 is TGTGCCAGCAGCTCCGGACAGGGCCCCTACAATGAGCAGTTCTTC.

This chain links TRBV27 with TRBJ2-5, with D perhaps TRBD1 (5 bases). V lost 5 bases and J 5 bases, leaving 15 bases between the germline ends. Germline-derived CDR1 and CDR2 are MNHEY and SMNVEV (reference sequence). The CDR3 runs 14 residues. CDR3 region: CASSTTGLWETQYF. The CDR3 DNA follows: TGTGCCAGCAGTACCACAGGCCTTTGGGAGACCCAGTACTTC.

CDR3 residues: CASSPGAGYTF. The CDR3, as DNA: TGTGCCAGCAGCCCAGGGGCCGGCTACACCTTC. V is TRBV7-8 and J is TRBJ1-2, with D tentatively TRBD1 (6 bases). The length of the CDR3 is 11 residues. Germline V gives CDR1 SGHVS, CDR2 FQNEAQ. Between the trimmed V and J ends, which lost 5 bases and 8 bases, there was a span of 9 bases.

This chain's CDR3 is CASSPSQAGVETQYF. The CDR3 nucleotides read TGTGCCAGCTCACCATCCCAGGCGGGGGTGGAGACCCAGTACTTC. This sequence joins TRBV18 and TRBJ2-5; 7 nucleotides match TRBD2. The junction had 8 bases not matched to a gene; V was cut back by 2 bases and J by 5 bases. This CDR3 region has 15 residues. In germline, CDR1 is KGHSH, CDR2 LQKENI. Together with reference TRBV18 and TRBJ2-5, the CDR3 gives the full variable domain: NAGVMQNPRHLVRRRGQEARLRCSPMKGHSHVYWYRQLPEEGLKFMVYLQKENIIDESGMPKERFSAEFPKEGPSILRIQQVVRGDSAAYFCASSPSQAGVETQYFGPGTRLLVL.

J is TRBJ1-4 and V is TRBV4-1; no reliable D call. This CDR3 is 13 amino acids long. V dropped 4 bases and J dropped 7 bases, with 10 bases sitting between them. The germline V gene encodes CDR1 MGHRA and CDR2 YSYEKL. The CDR3 bases are TGCGCCAGCAGCCCCGAGCCGGGTGAAAAACTGTTTTTT. As protein: CASSPEPGEKLFF.

The genes are TRBV6-5 and TRBJ2-1; D perhaps matches TRBD2 (5 bases). The CDR3 contains 13 residues. Between the trimmed V and J ends, which lost 8 bases and 5 bases, there was a span of 13 bases. CDR1 is MNHEY, CDR2 SVGAGI, per germline. The CDR3 loop reads CASSRTYNNEQFF. The CDR3 DNA follows: TGTGCCAGCTCGAGGACTTATAACAATGAGCAGTTCTTC.

The chain joins TRBV6-6 to TRBJ2-1; 12 positions match TRBD2. CDR3 size: 16 residues. Germline assignment: CDR1 MNHNY and CDR2 SVGAGI (reference sequence). V dropped 5 bases and J dropped 9; count of bases not matched to a gene: 11. CDR3 bases: TGTGCCAGCAGTGCCTCTAGCGGGAGGGCGTCGGTTGAGCAGTTCTTC. It is translated as CASSASSGRASVEQFF.

The V gene is TRBV29-1, the J gene TRBJ1-1; 10 bases map to TRBD1. The germline CDR1 and CDR2 sequences are SQVTM and ANQGSEA. Trimming took 4 bases from V and 4 from J; bases not matched to a gene: 3. The CDR3 runs 13 residues. The CDR3: CSVARTGGTEAFF. The CDR3 DNA reads TGCAGCGTTGCGAGGACAGGGGGCACTGAAGCTTTCTTT. Full variable domain (remainder filled in from reference TRBV29-1 and TRBJ1-1): SAVISQKPSRDICQRGTSLTIQCQVDSQVTMMFWYRQQPGQSLTLIATANQGSEATYESGFVIDKFPISRPNLTFSTLTVSNMSPEDSSIYLCSVARTGGTEAFFGQGTRLTVV.

The CDR3 DNA follows: TGTGCCAGCAGCTTAGAAAGGACAGGGCTCGCTGGAAACACCATATATTTT. Translation: CASSLERTGLAGNTIYF. The chain recombines TRBV7-2 with TRBJ1-3; 8 bases line up with TRBD1. Germline V gene lookup returns CDR1 SGHTA and CDR2 FQGNSA. CDR3 length: 17 amino acids. V gave up 1 base and J gave up 2 bases; unmatched junction bases: 7.

The DNA of the CDR3 is TGTGCCAGCAGCTTAAGTGGTCAGGGAGGTGAAGCTTTCTTT. Protein sequence: CASSLSGQGGEAFF. V gene TRBV11-2 combines with J gene TRBJ1-1; perhaps TRBD1 as D (5 bases). Trimming stripped 2 bases from V and 7 bases from J, with 14 bases between. CDR1 and CDR2 from the germline V gene are SGHAT and FQNNGV. The CDR3 is 14 amino acids.

The V call is TRBV5-1, the J call TRBJ2-3, with TRBD2 matching 15 bases. The germline gives CDR1 SGHRS, CDR2 YFSETQ. The CDR3 length is 19 residues. J lost 3 bases, V lost 4 bases, and 12 bases had no gene match. CDR3 sequence reads: CASSPRRTSGGARTDTQYF. CDR3 bases: TGCGCCAGCAGCCCACGACGGACTAGCGGGGGGGCTAGGACAGATACGCAGTATTTT.

The rearrangement links TRBV7-9 to TRBJ2-7, with TRBD2 as a possible D gene (6 bases). CDR3 size: 15 residues. V dropped 4 bases and J dropped 3 bases, with 16 bases sitting between them. The germline gives CDR1 SEHNR, CDR2 FQNEAQ (reference sequence). The CDR3: CASSSRRDPSYEQYF. As DNA, the CDR3 is TGTGCCAGCAGCTCCCGGAGGGACCCGAGCTACGAGCAGTACTTC.

The chain employs TRBV30 and TRBJ1-1; D is undetermined. V was shortened by 5 bases and J by 0 bases, with 7 bases between the two germline ends. Looked up from germline, CDR1 is GTSNPN and CDR2 is SVGIG (reference sequence). The CDR3 extends over 12 amino acids. In DNA form, the CDR3 reads TGTGCCTGGGGTCCATTGAACACTGAAGCTTTCTTT. Translated, it gives CAWGPLNTEAFF. The whole variable domain, filled in from reference TRBV30 and TRBJ1-1, reads SQTIHQWPATLVQPVGSPLSLECTVEGTSNPNLYWYRQAAGRGLQLLFYSVGIGQISSEVPQNLSASRPQDRQFILSSKKLLLSDSGFYLCAWGPLNTEAFFGQGTRLTVV.

The rearrangement links TRBV6-5 to TRBJ2-1; D might be TRBD2 (6 bases). In germline, CDR1 is MNHEY, CDR2 SVGAGI. V lost 7 bases, J lost 4 bases, and 17 bases lay in between. The CDR3 spans 15 residues. As DNA, the CDR3 is TGTGCCAGCATCCACCGGGACGGACTATACAATGAGCAGTTCTTC. It codes for CASIHRDGLYNEQFF.

This clone was detected only once. The chain couples TRBV7-8 to TRBJ2-2, with TRBD1 matching over 8 bases. This CDR3 spans 13 amino acids. The ends lost 6 bases at V and 6 bases at J; junction bases unmatched: 3. Germline V gene lookup returns CDR1 SGHVS and CDR2 FQNEAQ. CDR3 DNA: TGTGCCAGCAGGAGACAGGGGCCCGGGGAGCTGTTTTTT. Amino acids: CASRRQGPGELFF. Together with reference TRBV7-8 and TRBJ2-2, the CDR3 gives the full variable domain: GAGVSQSPRYKVAKRGQDVALRCDPISGHVSLFWYQQALGQGPEFLTYFQNEAQLDKSGLPSDRFFAERPEGSVSTLKIQRTQQEDSAVYLCASRRQGPGELFFGEGSRLTVL.

This clone was recorded only once. V and J are TRBV5-5 and TRBJ1-1; no clear D gene. V was shortened by 3 bases and J by 4 bases, with 25 bases between the two germline ends. The CDR3 is 18 amino acids. From germline, CDR1 is SGHKS and CDR2 YYEKEE (reference sequence). The chain's CDR3 is CASSSMSSGGSRGTEAFF. The CDR3 DNA is TGTGCCAGCAGCTCGATGTCTTCCGGCGGGAGTCGGGGCACTGAAGCTTTCTTT.

The chain uses TRBV7-2 and TRBJ2-7; D gene ambiguous. V lost 5 bases, J lost 2 bases, and 13 bases lay in between. CDR1 is SGHTA, CDR2 FQGNSA, per germline. This CDR3 comprises 14 residues. This CDR3 reads CASSLRQTTYEQYF. DNA for the CDR3: TGTGCCAGCAGCCTACGACAAACCACCTACGAGCAGTACTTC.

The gene calls are TRBV19 and TRBJ1-1, with 8 nucleotides matching TRBD1. V lost 6 bases and J lost 1; bases outside the gene matches: 7. CDR1 and CDR2 (germline): LNHDA, SQIVND (reference sequence). The CDR3 length is 15 residues. The CDR3 DNA follows: TGTGCCAGTAGCCTCACCGGGACAGGGAACACTGAAGCTTTCTTT. Protein: CASSLTGTGNTEAFF.

The V gene is TRBV19, the J gene TRBJ2-7, with 7 bases fitting TRBD2. This CDR3 is built from 15 residues. The J segment lost 2 bases and the V segment lost 5 bases, leaving 9 bases of the junction unmatched. Germline-derived CDR1 and CDR2 are LNHDA and SQIVND (reference sequence). The CDR3 DNA follows: TGTGCCAGTAGTCCCGTACTAGCGCGGGCCTACGAGCAGTACTTC. It yields the protein CASSPVLARAYEQYF.

This sequence joins TRBV30 and TRBJ2-2; D might be TRBD1 (6 bases). The germline gives CDR1 GTSNPN, CDR2 SVGIG (reference sequence). V lost 4 bases, J lost 0 bases, and 9 bases lay in between. This CDR3 has 14 residues. CDR3 coding DNA: TGTGCCTGGAAGGGGGACACGAACACCGGGGAGCTGTTTTTT. Encoded protein: CAWKGDTNTGELFF.

The chain carries TRBV5-1 and TRBJ2-6, with D perhaps TRBD1 (6 bases). Trimming left V 6 bases short and J 9 bases short, with 19 bases between. Germline-derived CDR1 and CDR2 are SGHRS and YFSETQ. The CDR3 totals 15 residues. CDR3 sequence reads: CASTPNAGALNVLTF. CDR3 sequence (DNA): TGCGCCAGCACCCCGAATGCAGGGGCACTCAACGTCCTGACTTTC.

V gene TRBV28 combines with J gene TRBJ1-1, with no clear D. CDR1 and CDR2 from the germline V gene are MDHEN and SYDVKM. V gave up 8 bases and J gave up 7 bases, with 14 bases separating them. This CDR3 comprises 12 residues. The CDR3 coding sequence is TGTGCCAGCGGGGAGCCCCACGTTGAAGCTTTCTTT. As protein: CASGEPHVEAFF.